The 11 T cell receptor beta chains below were found in one sample sequenced in a study of blood T cell repertoires in COVID-19. Produced via immunoSEQ multiplex PCR; TCRdb's table is partial and in-frame only. Among 250,000 to 350,000 clones listed, roughly 87% were seen once. The sequenced sample consisted of peripheral blood. Receptors originate from a man aged 18 to 30 with active or convalescent COVID-19.

This sequence joins TRBV5-4 and TRBJ2-1; D may be TRBD2 (8 bases). Between the trimmed V and J ends, which lost 2 bases and 10 bases, there was a span of 16 bases. Germline assignment: CDR1 SGHNT and CDR2 YYREEE (reference sequence). The CDR3 contains 14 residues. CDR3 sequence (DNA): TGTGCCAGCAGCTTCCCCCCGGGAGGGGGCGAGCAGTTCTTC. This codes for CASSFPPGGGEQFF.

CDR3: CATSALDRAEEKLFF. The CDR3 DNA is TGTGCCACCAGCGCCCTGGACAGGGCGGAGGAAAAACTGTTTTTT. This chain connects TRBV15 to TRBJ1-4; 8 nucleotides match TRBD1. Germline V CDR1 and CDR2: LNHNV, YYDKDF (reference sequence). With 5 bases clipped from V and 8 bases from J, the junction kept 10 bases outside the gene matches. The CDR3 covers 15 residues.

The chain has TRBV7-6 and TRBJ2-5, with 11 bases matching TRBD1. J was trimmed by 4 bases and V by 4 bases; bases with no gene match: 11. The length of the CDR3 is 17 residues. Germline V gives CDR1 SGHVS, CDR2 FNYEAQ. In DNA form, the CDR3 reads TGTGCCAGCAGCTCAACACCGGGACAGGGGGGCGGAGAGACCCAGTACTTC. The encoded protein is CASSSTPGQGGGETQYF.

The V and J genes are TRBV5-1 and TRBJ2-3; maybe TRBD1 (5 bases). V was shortened by 0 bases and J by 2 bases, with 7 bases between the two germline ends. Germline lookup yields CDR1 SGHRS and CDR2 YFSETQ. The CDR3 loop spans 14 amino acids. In DNA form, the CDR3 reads TGCGCCAGCAGCTTGGGGGGCCTCACAGATACGCAGTATTTT. It encodes CASSLGGLTDTQYF.

The CDR3 sequence is CASSASGQLSGYTF. In DNA, the CDR3 is TGTGCCAGTAGTGCTTCGGGACAGTTAAGTGGCTACACCTTC. The chain employs TRBV19 and TRBJ1-2; 7 bases agree with TRBD1. V was pared by 5 bases and J by 7 bases, with 10 bases of the junction left unmatched. CDR1 and CDR2 from the germline V gene are LNHDA and SQIVND (reference sequence). The CDR3 sequence is 14 residues long.

The chain uses TRBV15 and TRBJ2-2, with D possibly being TRBD2 (5 bases). The CDR3 sequence is 20 residues long. Germline CDR1 and CDR2: LNHNV and YYDKDF (reference sequence). Trimming shortened V by 0 bases and J by 2 bases, and 22 bases separated the two germline ends. CDR3 in amino acids: CATSRDLRGSDGKNTGELFF. The CDR3 DNA reads as TGTGCCACCAGCAGAGACCTTAGAGGCTCGGACGGGAAAAACACCGGGGAGCTGTTTTTT. The complete variable domain, with remaining parts taken from reference TRBV15 and TRBJ2-2, reads DAMVIQNPRYQVTQFGKPVTLSCSQTLNHNVMYWYQQKSSQAPKLLFHYYDKDFNNEADTPDNFQSRRPNTSFCFLDIRSPGLGDTAMYLCATSRDLRGSDGKNTGELFFGEGSRLTVL.

The chain couples TRBV12-3 or TRBV12-4 to TRBJ1-6; D remains ambiguous. The CDR3 sequence is 13 residues long. Trimming stripped 3 bases from V and 7 bases from J, with 7 bases between. The CDR3 coding sequence is TGTGCCAGCAGTTTTCGACTGAATTCACCCCTCCACTTT. Translated, it gives CASSFRLNSPLHF.

V usage is TRBV7-9 and J usage is TRBJ1-1; 9 nucleotides match TRBD1. The CDR3 covers 16 residues. Trimming at V came to 4 bases and at J to 3 bases, leaving 9 bases not matched to a gene. Germline V gives CDR1 SEHNR, CDR2 FQNEAQ (reference sequence). CDR3 bases: TGTGCCAGCAGCTACACAGGGGGCGCTGGGGACACTGAAGCTTTCTTT. Protein product: CASSYTGGAGDTEAFF.

On this clone itself: The sample carries other DNA sequences with the same CDR3. This sequence joins TRBV11-2 and TRBJ1-1, with a possible D match to TRBD1 (5 bases). The V gene lost 1 base and the J gene lost 5 bases, with 8 bases spanning the gap. Germline loops: CDR1 SGHAT, CDR2 FQNNGV. The length of the CDR3 is 13 residues. CDR3 residues: CASSLGQGTEAFF. CDR3 sequence (DNA): TGTGCCAGCAGCTTAGGTCAGGGAACTGAAGCTTTCTTT.

CDR3 amino acids: CASSITQYGYTF. In nucleotides, the CDR3 is TGTGCCAGTAGTATCACACAGTATGGCTACACCTTC. The chain combines TRBV19 with TRBJ1-2; D gene uncertain. The CDR3 spans 12 residues. Germline V gene lookup returns CDR1 LNHDA and CDR2 SQIVND (reference sequence). Trimming removed 3 bases from V and 5 bases from J, with 7 bases in between.

V and J are TRBV10-3 and TRBJ2-7; tentative D call: TRBD1 (5 bases). This CDR3 has 13 residues. In germline, CDR1 is ENHRY, CDR2 SYGVKD. The V end was cut by 2 bases, the J end by 5 bases, with 10 bases between. CDR3 in DNA: TGTGCCATCAGTGAGAGGTCCAGGGACGAGCAGTACTTC. Amino acid sequence: CAISERSRDEQYF.